This T cell receptor (beta chain) is from a study of cytotoxic CD8 clonotypes in ibrutinib-treated CLL. V lost 2 bases and J lost 0, with 16 bases in between. The CDR3 spans 17 residues. CDR1 and CDR2 from the germline V gene are LNHDA and SQIVND (reference sequence). Assay: immunoSEQ multiplex PCR; the TCRdb copy retains only in-frame clones and omits some. This sample yields 40,000 or so clones, of which 65% are seen a single time; 20% to 25% belongs to the top ten. This sequence originates from a human donor with chronic lymphocytic leukemia. The chain uses TRBV19 and TRBJ1-2; no definite D call. The sequencing used PBMCs, collected after 24 months of ibrutinib treatment. The CDR3 DNA reads TGTGCCAGTAGTATAAGTGGCCTTGGACCTGCTAACTATGGCTACACCTTC. Residues: CASSISGLGPANYGYTF.